This T cell receptor beta chain originates from a study of identical twins. Overall study results and limits: The authors drew conclusions from cross-sectional statistical analysis rather than following the same donors.

Germline V gene sequence: CDR1 GTSNPN, CDR2 SVGIG (reference sequence). Trimming pared 4 bases from V and 1 base from J, leaving 6 bases between. The CDR3 totals 12 residues. Donors were all healthy Caucasians. The cDNA had a unique molecular identifier and a template-switch universal primer site. TCRdb reprocessed the 5' RACE reads with MiXCR, giving one entry per CDR3 protein. The sample has 690,000 or so distinct CDR3 sequences; about 9.4% are singletons. Turning to this clonotype: Its antigen is not identified.

The data also belong to a second study, concerning yellow fever vaccine responses in identical twins.

Sequencing used PBMCs. The genes are TRBV30 and TRBJ2-3; the D is unclear. The sequence was obtained from a woman younger than 35 in good health. For the CDR3, the DNA is TGTGCCTGGACTGGCGGCACAGATACGCAGTATTTT. Encoded protein: CAWTGGTDTQYF.